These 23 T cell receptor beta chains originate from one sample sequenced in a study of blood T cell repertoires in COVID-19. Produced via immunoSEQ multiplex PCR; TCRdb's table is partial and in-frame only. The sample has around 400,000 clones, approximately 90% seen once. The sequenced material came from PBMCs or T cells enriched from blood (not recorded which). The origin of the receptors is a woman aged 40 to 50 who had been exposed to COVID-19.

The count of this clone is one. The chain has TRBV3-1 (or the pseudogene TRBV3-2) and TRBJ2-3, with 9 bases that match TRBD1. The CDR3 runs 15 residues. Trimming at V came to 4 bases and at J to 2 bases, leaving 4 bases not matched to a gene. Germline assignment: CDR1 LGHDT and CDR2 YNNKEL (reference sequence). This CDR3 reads CASSPGQGYTDTQYF. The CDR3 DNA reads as TGTGCCAGCAGCCCGGGACAGGGATACACAGATACGCAGTATTTT.

The CDR3 DNA reads as TGTGCCAGCAGCCCCGGGACAGGGGGGGATCAGCCCCAGCATTTT. This sequence encodes CASSPGTGGDQPQHF. The rearrangement uses TRBV7-9 and TRBJ1-5; 11 bases align to TRBD1. Losses at the gene ends were 5 bases for V and 5 bases for J; bases not matched to a gene: 5. This CDR3 spans 15 amino acids. Germline CDR1 reads SEHNR; CDR2 reads FQNEAQ (reference sequence).

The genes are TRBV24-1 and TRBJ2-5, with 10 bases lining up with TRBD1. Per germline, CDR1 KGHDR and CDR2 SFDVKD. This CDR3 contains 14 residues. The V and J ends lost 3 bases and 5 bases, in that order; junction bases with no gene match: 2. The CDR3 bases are TGTGCCACCAGTGATCTGACAGGGGGCGAGACCCAGTACTTC. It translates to CATSDLTGGETQYF.

The CDR3 region is CASSALGGSYNEQFF. The CDR3 DNA is TGTGCCAGCAGCGCCCTCGGTGGTTCCTACAATGAGCAGTTCTTC. The chain joins TRBV9 to TRBJ2-1; D unclear. Germline V lookup: CDR1 SGDLS, CDR2 YYNGEE. The V and J ends lost 3 bases and 1 base respectively, with 11 bases between them. The CDR3 is made up of 15 amino acids.

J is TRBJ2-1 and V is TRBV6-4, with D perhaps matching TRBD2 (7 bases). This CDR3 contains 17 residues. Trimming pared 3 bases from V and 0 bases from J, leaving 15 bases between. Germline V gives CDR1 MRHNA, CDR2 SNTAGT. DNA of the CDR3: TGTGCCAGCAGTGAAATTGGCGGGGGCTACTCCTACAATGAGCAGTTCTTC. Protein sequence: CASSEIGGGYSYNEQFF.

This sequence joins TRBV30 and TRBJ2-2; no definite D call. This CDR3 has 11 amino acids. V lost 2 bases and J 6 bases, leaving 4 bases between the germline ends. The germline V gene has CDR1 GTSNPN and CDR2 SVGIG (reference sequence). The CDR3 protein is CAWSLPGELFF. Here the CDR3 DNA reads TGTGCCTGGAGTCTCCCCGGGGAGCTGTTTTTT.

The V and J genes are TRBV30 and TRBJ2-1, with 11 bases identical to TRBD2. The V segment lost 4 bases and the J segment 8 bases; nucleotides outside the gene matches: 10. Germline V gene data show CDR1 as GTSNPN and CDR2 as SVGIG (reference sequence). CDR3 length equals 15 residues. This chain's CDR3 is CAWNIAGGPGDEQFF. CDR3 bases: TGTGCCTGGAATATAGCGGGGGGGCCAGGGGATGAGCAGTTCTTC.

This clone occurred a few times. The CDR3 DNA follows: TGCGCCAGCAGCCAGATCCCCAGATACGGCTACACCTTC. Amino acids: CASSQIPRYGYTF. The chain joins TRBV4-3 to TRBJ1-2, with D unclear. Per germline, CDR1 LGHNA and CDR2 YSLEER. This CDR3 has 13 amino acids. V lost 3 bases and J lost 8, with 13 bases in between.

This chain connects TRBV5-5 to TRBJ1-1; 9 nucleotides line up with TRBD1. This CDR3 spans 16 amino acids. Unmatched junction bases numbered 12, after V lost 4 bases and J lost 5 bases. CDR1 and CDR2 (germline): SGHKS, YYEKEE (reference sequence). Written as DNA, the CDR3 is TGTGCCAGCAGCGTGGACCCCGGGACAGGGAAGACTGAAGCTTTCTTT. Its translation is CASSVDPGTGKTEAFF.

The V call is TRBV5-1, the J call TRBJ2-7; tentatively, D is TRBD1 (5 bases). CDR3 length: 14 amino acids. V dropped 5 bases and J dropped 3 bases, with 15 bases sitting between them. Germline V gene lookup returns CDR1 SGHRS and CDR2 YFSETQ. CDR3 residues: CASSEPRDSYEQYF. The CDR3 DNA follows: TGCGCCAGCAGTGAACCCAGAGACAGCTACGAGCAGTACTTC.

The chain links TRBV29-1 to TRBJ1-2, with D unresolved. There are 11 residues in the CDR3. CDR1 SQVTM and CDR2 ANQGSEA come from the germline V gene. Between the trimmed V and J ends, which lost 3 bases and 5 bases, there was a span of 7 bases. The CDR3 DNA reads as TGCAGCGTTGATTCCAGTTATGGCTACACCTTC. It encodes CSVDSSYGYTF.

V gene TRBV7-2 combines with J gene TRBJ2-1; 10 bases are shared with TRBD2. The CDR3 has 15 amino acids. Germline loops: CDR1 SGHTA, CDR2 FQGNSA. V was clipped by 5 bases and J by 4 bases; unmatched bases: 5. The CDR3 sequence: CASSVTSGAYNEQFF. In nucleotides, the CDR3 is TGTGCCAGCAGCGTAACTAGCGGGGCTTACAATGAGCAGTTCTTC.

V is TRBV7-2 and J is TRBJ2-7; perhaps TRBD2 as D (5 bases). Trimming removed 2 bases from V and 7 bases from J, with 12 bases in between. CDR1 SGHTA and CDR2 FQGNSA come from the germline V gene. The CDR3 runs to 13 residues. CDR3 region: CASSLTRVGEQYF. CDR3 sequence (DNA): TGTGCCAGCAGCTTAACGAGGGTTGGGGAGCAGTACTTC.

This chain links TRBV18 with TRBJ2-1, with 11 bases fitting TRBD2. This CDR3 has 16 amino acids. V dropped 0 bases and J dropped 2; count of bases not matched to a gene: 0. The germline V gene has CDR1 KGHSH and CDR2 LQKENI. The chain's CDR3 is CASSPPSGGAYNEQFF. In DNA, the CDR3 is TGTGCCAGCTCACCACCTAGCGGGGGGGCCTACAATGAGCAGTTCTTC.

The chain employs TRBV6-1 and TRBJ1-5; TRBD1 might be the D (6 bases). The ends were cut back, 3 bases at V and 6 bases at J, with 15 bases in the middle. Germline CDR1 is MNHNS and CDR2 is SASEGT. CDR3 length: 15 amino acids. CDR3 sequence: CASSDEGGGSQPQHF. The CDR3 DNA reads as TGTGCCAGCAGTGACGAGGGGGGCGGGAGTCAGCCCCAGCATTTT.

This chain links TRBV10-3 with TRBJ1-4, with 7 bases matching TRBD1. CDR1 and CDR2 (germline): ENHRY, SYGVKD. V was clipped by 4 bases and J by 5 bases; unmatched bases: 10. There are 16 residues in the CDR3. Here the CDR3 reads CAISARQGDSNEKLFF. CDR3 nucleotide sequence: TGTGCCATCAGTGCAAGACAGGGTGATTCCAATGAAAAACTGTTTTTT.

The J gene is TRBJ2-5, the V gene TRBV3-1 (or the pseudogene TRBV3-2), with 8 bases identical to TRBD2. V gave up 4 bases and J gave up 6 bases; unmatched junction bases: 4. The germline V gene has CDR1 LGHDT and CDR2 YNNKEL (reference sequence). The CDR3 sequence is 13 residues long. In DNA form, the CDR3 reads TGTGCCAGCAGCCCCGGACTAGCACAGACCCAGTACTTC. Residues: CASSPGLAQTQYF.

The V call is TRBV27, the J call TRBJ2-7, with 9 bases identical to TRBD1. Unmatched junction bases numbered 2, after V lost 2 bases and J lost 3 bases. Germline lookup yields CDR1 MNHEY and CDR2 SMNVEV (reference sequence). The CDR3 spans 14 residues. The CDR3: CASSLTGGIYEQYF. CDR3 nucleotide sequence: TGTGCCAGCAGTTTAACAGGGGGCATCTACGAGCAGTACTTC.

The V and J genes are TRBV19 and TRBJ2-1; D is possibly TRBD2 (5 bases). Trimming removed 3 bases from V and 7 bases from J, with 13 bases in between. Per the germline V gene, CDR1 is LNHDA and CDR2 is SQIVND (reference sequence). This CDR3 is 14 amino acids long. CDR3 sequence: CASSMDFLANEQFF. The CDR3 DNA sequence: TGTGCCAGTAGTATGGACTTTTTAGCTAATGAGCAGTTCTTC.

In DNA, the CDR3 is TGTGCCAGCAGCTCAGGAGGGGCCCAATCACCCCTCCACTTT. Residues: CASSSGGAQSPLHF. The chain links TRBV7-8 to TRBJ1-6; tentative D call: TRBD1 (5 bases). Germline V lookup: CDR1 SGHVS, CDR2 FQNEAQ. V lost 4 bases to trimming and J lost 10 bases, with 14 bases between them. The CDR3 consists of 14 residues.

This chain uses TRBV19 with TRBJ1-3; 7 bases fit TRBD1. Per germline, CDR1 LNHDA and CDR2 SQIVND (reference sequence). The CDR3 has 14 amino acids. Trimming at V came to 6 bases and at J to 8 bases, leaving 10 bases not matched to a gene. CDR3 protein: CASRNRGAGDTIYF. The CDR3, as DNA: TGTGCCAGTAGAAACAGGGGCGCCGGGGACACCATATATTTT.

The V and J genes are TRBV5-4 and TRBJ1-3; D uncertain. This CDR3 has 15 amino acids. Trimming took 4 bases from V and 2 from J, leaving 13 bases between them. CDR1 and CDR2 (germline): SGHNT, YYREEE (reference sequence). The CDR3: CASSLAGIPGNTIYF. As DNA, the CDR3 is TGTGCCAGCAGCCTTGCCGGGATTCCTGGAAACACCATATATTTT.

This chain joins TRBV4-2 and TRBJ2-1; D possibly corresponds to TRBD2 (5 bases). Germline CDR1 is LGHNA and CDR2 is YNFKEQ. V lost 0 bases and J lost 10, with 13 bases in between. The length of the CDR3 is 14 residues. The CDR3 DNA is TGTGCCAGCAGCCAAGATCGGAGGCAACGGGAGCAGTTCTTC. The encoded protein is CASSQDRRQREQFF.